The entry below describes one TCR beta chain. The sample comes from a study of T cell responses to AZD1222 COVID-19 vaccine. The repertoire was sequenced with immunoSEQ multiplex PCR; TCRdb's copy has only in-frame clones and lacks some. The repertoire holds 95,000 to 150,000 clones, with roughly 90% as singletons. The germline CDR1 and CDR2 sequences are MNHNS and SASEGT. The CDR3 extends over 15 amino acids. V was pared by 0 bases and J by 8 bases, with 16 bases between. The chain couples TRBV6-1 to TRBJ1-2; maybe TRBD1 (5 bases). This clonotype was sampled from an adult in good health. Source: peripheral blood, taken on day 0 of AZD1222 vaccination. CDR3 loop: CASSEAVGQFTGYTF. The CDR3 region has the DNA TGTGCCAGCAGTGAAGCGGTGGGGCAGTTCACGGGCTACACCTTC.